The 25 T cell receptor beta chains presented below share a single source sample, sequenced in a study of blood T cell repertoires in COVID-19. TCRdb's table, derived via immunoSEQ multiplex PCR, lists solely in-frame clones and lacks some. Of about 240,000 clones in the sample, around 81% were seen once. Sequencing was performed on peripheral blood. These TCRs come from an elderly woman with COVID-19, enrolled during active disease.

This clone was seen more than once but under ten times. One end of the junction is discordant with germline, which a read error may explain. The chain joins TRBV3-1 (or the pseudogene TRBV3-2) to TRBJ1-4; a possible D gene is TRBD1 (6 bases). This CDR3 is 15 amino acids long. Germline V gene data show CDR1 as LGHDT and CDR2 as YNNKEL (reference sequence). As DNA, the CDR3 is TGTGCCAGCACCCAATACGGCCAAGGGGGTGAAAAACTGTTTTTT. Encoded protein: CASTQYGQGGEKLFF.

The chain links TRBV24-1 to TRBJ1-1, with 9 bases lining up with TRBD1. The CDR3 is 13 residues long. Germline CDR1 and CDR2: KGHDR and SFDVKD. V gave up 9 bases and J gave up 2 bases; unmatched junction bases: 3. CDR3 amino acids: CATGTGTNTEAFF. The CDR3, as DNA: TGTGCCACCGGGACAGGGACAAACACTGAAGCTTTCTTT.

The chain uses TRBV7-8 and TRBJ1-5; no clear D gene. The ends were cut back, 0 bases at V and 7 bases at J, with 13 bases in the middle. The CDR3 runs 15 residues. CDR1 and CDR2 from the germline V gene are SGHVS and FQNEAQ. CDR3 in DNA: TGTGCCAGCAGCTTAGCGAGCGGGGAAGGGCAGCCCCAGCATTTT. The encoded protein is CASSLASGEGQPQHF.

This chain joins TRBV19 and TRBJ1-5; TRBD1 matches 9 bases. Trimming cost V 3 bases and J 2 bases; bases outside gene matches: 5. Germline CDR1 is LNHDA and CDR2 is SQIVND (reference sequence). This CDR3 comprises 16 residues. The CDR3 protein is CASSMLDRGGNQPQHF. CDR3 bases: TGTGCCAGTAGTATGCTGGACAGGGGAGGCAATCAGCCCCAGCATTTT.

The chain carries TRBV19 and TRBJ2-3; 8 nucleotides match TRBD1. Germline assignment: CDR1 LNHDA and CDR2 SQIVND (reference sequence). The trim removed 7 bases at V and 6 bases at J, leaving 6 bases unmatched. This CDR3 contains 13 residues. Written as DNA, the CDR3 is TGTGCCAGTATTGGACAGGGAAGGGATACGCAGTATTTT. Amino acids: CASIGQGRDTQYF.

The V and J genes are TRBV5-1 and TRBJ2-7; 9 nucleotides agree with TRBD2. Trimming took 3 bases from V and 0 from J; bases not matched to a gene: 16. The CDR3 consists of 19 residues. Germline assignment: CDR1 SGHRS and CDR2 YFSETQ. CDR3 coding DNA: TGCGCCAGCAGCTACCAGACTAGCGGCCCGAGAGGGAGCTCCTACGAGCAGTACTTC. Residues: CASSYQTSGPRGSSYEQYF.

For this clone: Relative to the germline gene, one junction end is altered; a read error may explain this. The chain links TRBV7-8 to TRBJ1-4, with a possible D match to TRBD1 (6 bases). The CDR3 sequence is 15 residues long. Germline CDR1 SGHVS, CDR2 FQNEAQ. DNA of the CDR3: TGTGCCAGCAGTCCCGGGGCCGGCAGGGGTGGGATCCCGCATTTT. This sequence encodes CASSPGAGRGGIPHF.

The CDR3 sequence: CASSSPLRRSSGANVLTF. The CDR3 DNA follows: TGTGCCAGCAGTTCTCCTTTACGGAGGAGCTCTGGGGCCAACGTCCTGACTTTC. The chain recombines TRBV28 with TRBJ2-6, with D possibly TRBD2 on 5 matching bases. The germline CDR1 and CDR2 sequences are MDHEN and SYDVKM. Trimming cost V 4 bases and J 0 bases, with 16 bases left between them. CDR3 length: 18 residues.

The chain recombines TRBV2 with TRBJ1-1; D is uncertain. Germline V lookup: CDR1 SNHLY, CDR2 FYNNEI. V was clipped by 3 bases and J by 10 bases, with 9 bases between them. The CDR3 has 11 residues. This CDR3 is CASSDEVGAFF. DNA of the CDR3: TGTGCCAGCAGTGACGAGGTTGGAGCTTTCTTT.

The gene calls are TRBV6-5 and TRBJ1-2; D is ambiguous. Germline V lookup: CDR1 MNHEY, CDR2 SVGAGI. This CDR3 has 15 residues. Trimming left V 7 bases short and J 0 bases short, with 15 bases between. CDR3 DNA sequence: TGTGCCAGCACCGAAAGATTGAGGACTAACTATGGCTACACCTTC. Its protein is CASTERLRTNYGYTF.

The chain recombines TRBV30 with TRBJ1-2, with D hard to call. This CDR3 comprises 13 residues. Germline V gene lookup returns CDR1 GTSNPN and CDR2 SVGIG (reference sequence). V lost 0 bases and J 8 bases, leaving 13 bases between the germline ends. The CDR3 spells CAWSVQQSGGYTF. The CDR3 DNA reads as TGTGCCTGGAGTGTACAACAATCCGGGGGCTACACCTTC.

The chain has TRBV20-1 and TRBJ2-7; 8 bases line up with TRBD2. This CDR3 is built from 14 residues. V lost 3 bases, J lost 2 bases, and 6 bases stayed unmatched. Per germline, CDR1 DFQATT and CDR2 SNEGSKA (reference sequence). CDR3: CSASPAGDPYEQYF. In DNA, the CDR3 is TGCAGTGCTAGTCCAGCGGGGGACCCCTACGAGCAGTACTTC.

This clone was picked up a small number of times. Germline and junction disagree at one end, which may indicate a read error. The chain uses TRBV15 and TRBJ2-5; 9 bases map to TRBD2. CDR1 is LNHNV, CDR2 YYDKDF, per germline (reference sequence). The CDR3 contains 13 residues. The CDR3 DNA is TGTGCCCCCAGCAGGGCGGGGGGGGAGACCCAGTACTTC. It yields the protein CAPSRAGGETQYF.

V is TRBV2 and J is TRBJ1-2, with D possibly matching TRBD1 (6 bases). V was clipped by 8 bases and J by 0 bases, with 13 bases between them. The CDR3 is 14 residues long. Germline CDR1 and CDR2: SNHLY and FYNNEI. CDR3 protein: CASRRQESNYGYTF. The CDR3 coding sequence is TGTGCCAGCCGACGACAGGAGTCTAACTATGGCTACACCTTC.

This clone came up once. This rearrangement joins TRBV15 to TRBJ1-5, with 8 bases lining up with TRBD1. With V trimmed by 3 bases and J by 4 bases, 11 bases remained unmatched. This CDR3 comprises 17 residues. Germline assignment: CDR1 LNHNV and CDR2 YYDKDF (reference sequence). The CDR3 nucleotides read TGTGCCACCAGCAGGGCAGGGGGCGCGTTGAGAAATCAGCCCCAGCATTTT. Translated: CATSRAGGALRNQPQHF. The full variable domain, rest sourced from reference TRBV15 and TRBJ1-5, is DAMVIQNPRYQVTQFGKPVTLSCSQTLNHNVMYWYQQKSSQAPKLLFHYYDKDFNNEADTPDNFQSRRPNTSFCFLDIRSPGLGDTAMYLCATSRAGGALRNQPQHFGDGTRLSIL.

Comments on this clone: This specimen includes other DNA sequences encoding the same CDR3. The chain combines TRBV12-5 with TRBJ1-2; D might be TRBD1 (6 bases). V was cut by 5 bases and J by 1 base, with 8 bases left in between. The CDR3 runs to 13 residues. Germline assignment: CDR1 LGHNT and CDR2 FRNRAP. For the CDR3, the DNA is TGTGCTAGTGGTAAACAGGGTAACTATGGCTACACCTTC. This sequence encodes CASGKQGNYGYTF.

The chain recombines TRBV6-5 with TRBJ1-5; D may be TRBD1 (6 bases). The CDR3 contains 16 residues. CDR1 is MNHEY, CDR2 SVGAGI, per germline. Trimming removed 4 bases from V and 7 bases from J, with 20 bases in between. In DNA, the CDR3 is TGTGCCAGCAGTTCCGGTTCCGGGGGGCCGGGCCAGCCCCAGCATTTT. Protein product: CASSSGSGGPGQPQHF.

The chain joins TRBV11-2 to TRBJ2-7; 9 nucleotides agree with TRBD2. Per the germline V gene, CDR1 is SGHAT and CDR2 is FQNNGV. Trimming cost V 4 bases and J 0 bases; bases outside gene matches: 4. The CDR3 spans 15 residues. CDR3 in amino acids: CASSSSGVTSYEQYF. CDR3 coding DNA: TGTGCCAGCAGCTCTAGCGGGGTGACCTCCTACGAGCAGTACTTC.

The chain employs TRBV9 and TRBJ2-5, with 14 bases aligning to TRBD2. With 3 bases clipped from V and 6 bases from J, the junction kept 13 bases outside the gene matches. Germline values: CDR1 SGDLS, CDR2 YYNGEE. This CDR3 is built from 18 residues. CDR3 in amino acids: CASSAEAGTSGRLKTQYF. The CDR3 nucleotides are TGTGCCAGCAGCGCCGAAGCCGGGACTAGCGGGAGATTGAAGACCCAGTACTTC.

The gene calls are TRBV6-2 or TRBV6-3 and TRBJ2-7, with D perhaps TRBD2 (5 bases). Deletions cut 0 bases from V and 5 bases from J, with 17 bases between. The CDR3 is 16 residues long. The germline V gene encodes CDR1 MNHEY and CDR2 SVGEGT. The CDR3 DNA is TGTGCCAGCAGTTACTCCCCGTGGGCTGGGAGCGACGAGCAGTACTTC. Translating it yields CASSYSPWAGSDEQYF.

This chain links TRBV7-9 with TRBJ1-1; no clear D. CDR1 and CDR2 from the germline V gene are SEHNR and FQNEAQ (reference sequence). The CDR3 has 12 amino acids. V lost 5 bases, J lost 2 bases, and 6 bases lay in between. The CDR3 spells CASSPSNTEAFF. The CDR3 coding sequence is TGTGCCAGCAGCCCTAGTAACACTGAAGCTTTCTTT.

The chain carries TRBV11-3 and TRBJ2-2, with a tentative D call TRBD2 (6 bases). The V end lost 6 bases, the J end lost 0 bases, and 11 bases lay between the germline ends. This CDR3 spans 15 amino acids. Germline CDR1 SGHNT, CDR2 YENEEA. This CDR3 is CASRPSETNTGELFF. The CDR3 DNA is TGTGCCAGCAGGCCTAGCGAGACGAACACCGGGGAGCTGTTTTTT.

The rearrangement uses TRBV15 and TRBJ2-7; 7 nucleotides match TRBD1. The CDR3 has 14 amino acids. CDR1 is LNHNV, CDR2 YYDKDF, per germline (reference sequence). V trimming: 6 bases; J trimming: 4 bases; junction bases outside the gene matches: 9. This CDR3 is CATRRSDRRYEQYF. DNA of the CDR3: TGTGCCACCAGGAGATCGGACAGGCGGTACGAGCAGTACTTC.

This rearrangement joins TRBV27 to TRBJ2-2; TRBD1 matches at 11 bases. The CDR3 length is 14 residues. V was clipped by 6 bases and J by 4 bases; unmatched bases: 1. CDR1 and CDR2 from the germline V gene are MNHEY and SMNVEV (reference sequence). The CDR3 spells CASRGTGGTGELFF. The CDR3 DNA sequence: TGTGCCAGCAGGGGGACAGGGGGCACCGGGGAGCTGTTTTTT.

The chain has TRBV29-1 and TRBJ1-1; possibly TRBD1 for D (5 bases). Germline lookup yields CDR1 SQVTM and CDR2 ANQGSEA. V was shortened by 5 bases and J by 11 bases, with 12 bases between the two germline ends. The CDR3 totals 10 residues. In DNA form, the CDR3 reads TGCAGCGTTAGGGACTCCGATGCTTTCTTT. Translated: CSVRDSDAFF.